Detailed here is one T cell receptor beta chain. This entry comes from a study of blood T cell repertoires in COVID-19. The wider study: The study drew acute and convalescent COVID-19 samples from the United States, Italy and Spain. PBMCs, B-cell-depleted T cells, or T cells were the source of the cDNA or gDNA that made up the material.

Germline CDR1 LNHDA, CDR2 SQIVND (reference sequence). This CDR3 is built from 15 residues. The germline V and J ends were trimmed by 3 bases and 5 bases, with 14 bases remaining between them. In the original processing: Reference gene primer amplification in the assay estimated nucleated cell counts. The assay was immunoSEQ multiplex PCR, and TCRdb's table has in-frame clones only and misses some. V and J calls and clone size follow that table, whereas D and trimming were derived from the DNA. The sample has about 130,000 clones; approximately 90% are singletons. This receptor was obtained from a man between 45 and 60 years old with active or convalescent COVID-19. The chain links TRBV19 to TRBJ2-1, with unresolved D. Sequenced: peripheral blood. The CDR3 DNA reads as TGTGCCAGTAGTATGGAAGCACAGATGAACAATGAGCAGTTCTTC. This sequence encodes CASSMEAQMNNEQFF.